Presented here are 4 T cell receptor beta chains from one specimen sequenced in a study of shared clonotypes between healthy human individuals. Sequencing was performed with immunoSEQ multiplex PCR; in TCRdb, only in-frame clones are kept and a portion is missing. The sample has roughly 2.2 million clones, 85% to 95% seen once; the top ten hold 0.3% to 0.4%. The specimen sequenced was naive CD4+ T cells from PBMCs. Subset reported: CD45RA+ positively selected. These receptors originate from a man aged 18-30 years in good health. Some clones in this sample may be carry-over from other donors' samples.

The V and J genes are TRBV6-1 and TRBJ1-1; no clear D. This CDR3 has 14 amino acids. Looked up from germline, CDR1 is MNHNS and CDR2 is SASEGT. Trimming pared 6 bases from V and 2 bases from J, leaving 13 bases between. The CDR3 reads CASSGNGLNTEAFF. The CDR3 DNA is TGTGCCAGCAGCGGTAATGGGTTAAACACTGAAGCTTTCTTT.

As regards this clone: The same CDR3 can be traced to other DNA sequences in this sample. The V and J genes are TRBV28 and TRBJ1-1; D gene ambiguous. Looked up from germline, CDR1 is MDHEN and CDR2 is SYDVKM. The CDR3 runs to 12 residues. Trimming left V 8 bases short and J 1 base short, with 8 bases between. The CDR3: CASSSGNTEAFF. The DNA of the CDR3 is TGTGCCAGCTCTTCGGGGAACACTGAAGCTTTCTTT.

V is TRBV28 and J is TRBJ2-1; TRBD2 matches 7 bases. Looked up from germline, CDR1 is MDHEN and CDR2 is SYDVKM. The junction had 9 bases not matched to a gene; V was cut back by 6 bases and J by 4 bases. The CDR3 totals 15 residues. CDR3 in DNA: TGTGCCAGCAGCCGAGGACTAGGAATATACAATGAGCAGTTCTTC. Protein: CASSRGLGIYNEQFF.

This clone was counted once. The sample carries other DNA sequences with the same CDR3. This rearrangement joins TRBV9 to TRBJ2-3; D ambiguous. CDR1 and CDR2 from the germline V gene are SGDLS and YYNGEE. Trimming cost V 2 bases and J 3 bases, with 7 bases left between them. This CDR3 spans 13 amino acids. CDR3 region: CASSVDLTDTQYF. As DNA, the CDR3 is TGTGCCAGCAGCGTTGACTTGACAGATACGCAGTATTTT.